The present T cell receptor beta chain was sequenced within a study of T cell responses to AZD1222 COVID-19 vaccine. Study observations and caveats: Baseline testing showed seropositivity in only a handful of AZD1222 recipients. Every sample of the repertoires postdated the peak T cell response.

Using immunoSEQ multiplex PCR, the repertoire was profiled, and TCRdb retains in-frame clones only, with some absent. The sample consists of 95,000 to 150,000 clones, roughly 93% of them appearing once. Trimming removed 4 bases from V and 2 bases from J; junction bases left unmatched: 2. Germline V gives CDR1 LGHDT, CDR2 YNNKEL (reference sequence). The CDR3 contains 15 residues. For this clone: Its antigen is still unknown.

The sequence was obtained from an adult in good health. Sequencing was performed on peripheral blood, taken on day 0 of AZD1222 vaccination. The V and J genes are TRBV3-1 (or the pseudogene TRBV3-2) and TRBJ1-6, with 7 bases that match TRBD1. The CDR3 sequence is CASSRQGPYNSPLHF. The CDR3, as DNA: TGTGCCAGCAGCCGACAGGGTCCCTATAATTCACCCCTCCACTTT.